This T cell receptor beta chain was profiled in a study of cytomegalovirus exposure and HLA in healthy donors. Study-wide results and limits: With high specificity and sensitivity, the classifier reportedly diagnosed cytomegalovirus status. Among TCR sequences, most were rare, though some public TCRs appeared in many donors.

Regarding this clone: The antigen remains unidentified.

Sequenced by immunoSEQ multiplex PCR; TCRdb stores in-frame clones only, minus some. The repertoire consists of over 150,000 clones, with approximately 86% occurring once and the leading ten covering approximately 2%. The donors were part of the validation cohort, which consisted of roughly 110 subjects and was separate from the first cohort of hundreds of subjects. Sample: PBMCs. The TCR sequence derives from a woman aged 18-29 years in good health and CMV-seronegative.

Written as DNA, the CDR3 is TGTGCCAGCAGCTATGGACTAGCGGGAGACAATGAGCAGTTCTTC. It is translated as CASSYGLAGDNEQFF. The chain is built from TRBV5-8 and TRBJ2-1, with 13 bases identical to TRBD2. This CDR3 region has 15 residues. CDR1 is SGHTS, CDR2 YDEGEE, per germline. The ends lost 3 bases at V and 5 bases at J; junction bases unmatched: 2. The entire variable domain, with the rest obtained from reference TRBV5-8 and TRBJ2-1, is as follows: EAGVTQSPTHLIKTRGQQATLRCSPISGHTSVYWYQQALGLGLQFLLWYDEGEERNRGNFPPRFSGRQFPNYSSELNVNALELEDSALYLCASSYGLAGDNEQFFGPGTRLTVL.